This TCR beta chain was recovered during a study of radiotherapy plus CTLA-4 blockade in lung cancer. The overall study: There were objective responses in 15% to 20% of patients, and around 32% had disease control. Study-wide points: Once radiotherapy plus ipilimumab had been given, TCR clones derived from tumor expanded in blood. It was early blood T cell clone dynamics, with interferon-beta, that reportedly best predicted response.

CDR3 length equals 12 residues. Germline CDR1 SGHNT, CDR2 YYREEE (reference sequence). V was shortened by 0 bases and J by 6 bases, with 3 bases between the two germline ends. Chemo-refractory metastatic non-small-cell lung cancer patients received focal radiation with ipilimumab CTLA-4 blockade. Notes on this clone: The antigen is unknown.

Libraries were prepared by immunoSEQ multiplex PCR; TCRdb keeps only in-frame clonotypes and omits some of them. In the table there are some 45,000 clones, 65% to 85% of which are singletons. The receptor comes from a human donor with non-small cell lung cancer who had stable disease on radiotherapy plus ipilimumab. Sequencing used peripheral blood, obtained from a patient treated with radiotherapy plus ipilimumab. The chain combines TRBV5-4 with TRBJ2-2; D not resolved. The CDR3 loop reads CASSLASGELFF. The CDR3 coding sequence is TGTGCCAGCAGCTTGGCATCCGGGGAGCTGTTTTTT.